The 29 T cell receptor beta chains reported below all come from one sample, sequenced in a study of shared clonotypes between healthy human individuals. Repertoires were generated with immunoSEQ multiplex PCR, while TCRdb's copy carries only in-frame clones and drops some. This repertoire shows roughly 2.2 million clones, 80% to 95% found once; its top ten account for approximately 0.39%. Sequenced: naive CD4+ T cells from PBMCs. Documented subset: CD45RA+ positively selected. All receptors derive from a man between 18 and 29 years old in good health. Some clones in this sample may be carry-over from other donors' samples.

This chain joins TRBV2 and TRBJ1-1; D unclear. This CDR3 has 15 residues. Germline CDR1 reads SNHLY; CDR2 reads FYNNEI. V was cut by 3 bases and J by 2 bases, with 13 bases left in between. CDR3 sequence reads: CASSDGLIRNTEAFF. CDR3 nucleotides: TGTGCCAGCAGTGACGGACTCATAAGAAACACTGAAGCTTTCTTT.

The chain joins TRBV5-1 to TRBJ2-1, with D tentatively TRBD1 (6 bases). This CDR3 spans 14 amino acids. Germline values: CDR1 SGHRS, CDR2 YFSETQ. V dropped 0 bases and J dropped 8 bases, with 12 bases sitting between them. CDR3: CASSLGGNRDEQFF. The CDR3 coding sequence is TGCGCCAGCAGCTTGGGGGGAAACAGGGATGAGCAGTTCTTC.

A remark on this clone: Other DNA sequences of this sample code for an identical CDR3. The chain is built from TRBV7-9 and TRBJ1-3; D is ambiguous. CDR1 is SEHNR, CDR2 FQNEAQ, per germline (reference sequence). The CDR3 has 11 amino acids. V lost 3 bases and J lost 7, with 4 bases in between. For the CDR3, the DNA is TGTGCCAGCAGCTTCTCCAACACCATATATTTT. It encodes CASSFSNTIYF.

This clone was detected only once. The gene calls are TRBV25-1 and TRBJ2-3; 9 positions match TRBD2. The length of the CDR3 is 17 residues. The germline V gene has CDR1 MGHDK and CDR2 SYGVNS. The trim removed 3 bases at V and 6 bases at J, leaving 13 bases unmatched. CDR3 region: CASSDPLGLAPPDTQYF. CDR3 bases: TGTGCCAGCAGTGACCCCCTAGGACTAGCGCCACCGGATACGCAGTATTTT.

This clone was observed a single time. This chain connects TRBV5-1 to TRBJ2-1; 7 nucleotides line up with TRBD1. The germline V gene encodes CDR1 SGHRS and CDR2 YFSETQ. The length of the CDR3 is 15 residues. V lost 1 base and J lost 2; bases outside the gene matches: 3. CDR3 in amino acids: CASSLLGGTYNEQFF. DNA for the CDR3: TGCGCCAGCAGCTTGTTAGGGGGCACCTACAATGAGCAGTTCTTC.

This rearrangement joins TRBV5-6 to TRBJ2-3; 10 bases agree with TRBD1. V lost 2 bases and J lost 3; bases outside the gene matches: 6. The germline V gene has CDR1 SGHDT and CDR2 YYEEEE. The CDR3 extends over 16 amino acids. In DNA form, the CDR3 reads TGTGCCAGCAGCTTCCCGGGACAGGGGATGACAGATACGCAGTATTTT. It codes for CASSFPGQGMTDTQYF.

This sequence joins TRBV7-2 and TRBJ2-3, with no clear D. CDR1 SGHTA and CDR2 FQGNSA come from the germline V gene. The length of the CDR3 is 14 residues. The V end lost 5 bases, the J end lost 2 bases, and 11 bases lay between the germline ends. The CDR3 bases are TGTGCCAGCAGCCCACAAATTACCACAGATACGCAGTATTTT. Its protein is CASSPQITTDTQYF. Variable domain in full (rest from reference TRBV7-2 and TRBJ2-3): GAGVSQSPSNKVTEKGKDVELRCDPISGHTALYWYRQSLGQGLEFLIYFQGNSAPDKSGLPSDRFSAERTGGSVSTLTIQRTQQEDSAVYLCASSPQITTDTQYFGPGTRLTVL.

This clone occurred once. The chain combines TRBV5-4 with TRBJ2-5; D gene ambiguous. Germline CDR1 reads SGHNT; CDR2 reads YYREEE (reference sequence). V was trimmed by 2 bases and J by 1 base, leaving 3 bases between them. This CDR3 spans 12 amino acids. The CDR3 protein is CASSFIQETQYF. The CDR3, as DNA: TGTGCCAGCAGCTTTATCCAAGAGACCCAGTACTTC.

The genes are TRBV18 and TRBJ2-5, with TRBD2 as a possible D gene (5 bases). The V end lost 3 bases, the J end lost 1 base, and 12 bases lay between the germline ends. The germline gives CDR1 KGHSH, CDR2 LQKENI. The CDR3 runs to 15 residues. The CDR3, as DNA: TGTGCCAGCTCACCTATGATGGGGAGCCAAGAGACCCAGTACTTC. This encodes CASSPMMGSQETQYF.

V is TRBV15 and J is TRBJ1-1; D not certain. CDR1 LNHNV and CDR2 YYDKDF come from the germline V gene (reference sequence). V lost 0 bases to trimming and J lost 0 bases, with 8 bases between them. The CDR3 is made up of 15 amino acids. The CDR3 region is CATSRETVLNTEAFF. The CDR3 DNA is TGTGCCACCAGCAGAGAAACGGTTTTGAACACTGAAGCTTTCTTT.

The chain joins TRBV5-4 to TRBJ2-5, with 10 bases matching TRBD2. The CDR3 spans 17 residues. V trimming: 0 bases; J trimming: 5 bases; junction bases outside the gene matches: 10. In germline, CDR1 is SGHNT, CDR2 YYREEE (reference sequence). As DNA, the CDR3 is TGTGCCAGCAGCTTGGGGCTAGCGGGAGCTATCGAGGAGACCCAGTACTTC. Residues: CASSLGLAGAIEETQYF.

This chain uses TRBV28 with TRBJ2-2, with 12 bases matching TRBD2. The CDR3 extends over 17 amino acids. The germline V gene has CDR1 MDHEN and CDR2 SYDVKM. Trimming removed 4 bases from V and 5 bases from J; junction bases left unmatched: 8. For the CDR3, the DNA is TGTGCCAGCAGTTCCTCTAAGACTAGCGGGAGTACCGGGGAGCTGTTTTTT. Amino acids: CASSSSKTSGSTGELFF.

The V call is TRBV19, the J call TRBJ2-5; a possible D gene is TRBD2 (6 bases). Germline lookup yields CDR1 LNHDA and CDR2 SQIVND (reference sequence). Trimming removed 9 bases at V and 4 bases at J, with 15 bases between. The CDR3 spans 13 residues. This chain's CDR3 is CARVEGRGETQYF. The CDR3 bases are TGTGCCAGGGTAGAGGGGCGGGGAGAGACCCAGTACTTC.

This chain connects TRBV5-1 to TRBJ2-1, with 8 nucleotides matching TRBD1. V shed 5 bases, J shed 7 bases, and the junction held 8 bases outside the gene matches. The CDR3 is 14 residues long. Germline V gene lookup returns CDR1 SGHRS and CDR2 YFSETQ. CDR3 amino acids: CASSFITGGNEQFF. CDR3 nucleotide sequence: TGCGCCAGCAGTTTCATCACAGGGGGGAATGAGCAGTTCTTC.

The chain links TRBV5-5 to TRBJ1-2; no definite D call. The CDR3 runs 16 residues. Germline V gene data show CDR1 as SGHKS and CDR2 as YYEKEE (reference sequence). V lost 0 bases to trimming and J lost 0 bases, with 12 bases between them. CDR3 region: CASSLALSPANYGYTF. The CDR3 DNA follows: TGTGCCAGCAGCTTGGCCCTATCTCCGGCTAACTATGGCTACACCTTC.

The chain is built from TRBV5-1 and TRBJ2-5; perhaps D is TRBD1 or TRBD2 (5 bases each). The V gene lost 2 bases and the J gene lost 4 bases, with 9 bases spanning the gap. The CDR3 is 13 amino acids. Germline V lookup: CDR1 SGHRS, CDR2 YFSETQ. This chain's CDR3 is CASSFEGLETQYF. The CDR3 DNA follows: TGCGCCAGCAGCTTTGAGGGGTTAGAGACCCAGTACTTC.

The CDR3 DNA is TGTGCCAGCAGCTTGGAGGCTAGCGGGAGGGCGGTTAATGAGCAGTTCTTC. Its translation: CASSLEASGRAVNEQFF. The chain has TRBV5-4 and TRBJ2-1, with TRBD2 identical over 12 bases. This CDR3 comprises 17 residues. The V and J ends lost 0 bases and 7 bases, in that order; junction bases with no gene match: 8. Germline values: CDR1 SGHNT, CDR2 YYREEE (reference sequence).

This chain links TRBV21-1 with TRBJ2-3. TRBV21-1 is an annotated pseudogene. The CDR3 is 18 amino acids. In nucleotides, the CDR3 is TGTGCCAGCAGCAAACATTCTGCCGGGGCTAGTCGCGCAGATACGCAGTATTTT. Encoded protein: CASSKHSAGASRADTQYF.

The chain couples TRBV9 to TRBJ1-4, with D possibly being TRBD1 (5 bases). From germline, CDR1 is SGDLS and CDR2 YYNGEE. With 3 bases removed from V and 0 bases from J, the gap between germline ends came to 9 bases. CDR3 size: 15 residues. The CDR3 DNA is TGTGCCAGCAGCGCGGGGGTGGCAACTAATGAAAAACTGTTTTTT. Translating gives CASSAGVATNEKLFF.

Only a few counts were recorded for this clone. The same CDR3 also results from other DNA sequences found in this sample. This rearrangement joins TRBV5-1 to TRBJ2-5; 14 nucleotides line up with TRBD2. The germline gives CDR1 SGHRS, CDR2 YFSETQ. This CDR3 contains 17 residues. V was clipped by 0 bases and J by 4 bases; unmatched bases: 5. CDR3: CASSLGLAGGPGETQYF. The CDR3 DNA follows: TGCGCCAGCAGCTTGGGACTAGCGGGAGGGCCGGGAGAGACCCAGTACTTC.

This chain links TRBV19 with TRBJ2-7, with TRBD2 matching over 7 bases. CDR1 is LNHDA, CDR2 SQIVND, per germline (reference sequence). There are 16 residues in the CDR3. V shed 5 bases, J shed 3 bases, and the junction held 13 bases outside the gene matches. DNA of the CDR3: TGTGCCAGTAGTTATAGATGGGGAGGGGCGGTCTACGAGCAGTACTTC. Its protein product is CASSYRWGGAVYEQYF.

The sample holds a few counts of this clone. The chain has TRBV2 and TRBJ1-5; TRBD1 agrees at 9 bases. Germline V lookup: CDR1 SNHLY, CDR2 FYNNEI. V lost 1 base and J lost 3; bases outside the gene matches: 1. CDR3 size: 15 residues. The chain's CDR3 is CASSEGDRVNQPQHF. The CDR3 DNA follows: TGTGCCAGCAGTGAAGGGGACAGGGTCAATCAGCCCCAGCATTTT.

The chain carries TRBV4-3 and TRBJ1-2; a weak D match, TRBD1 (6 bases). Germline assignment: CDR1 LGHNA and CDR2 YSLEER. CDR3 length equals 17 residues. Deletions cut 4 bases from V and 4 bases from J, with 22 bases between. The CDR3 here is CASSPPGGEGGVYGYTF. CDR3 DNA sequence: TGCGCCAGCAGCCCCCCTGGAGGGGAGGGGGGGGTCTATGGCTACACCTTC.

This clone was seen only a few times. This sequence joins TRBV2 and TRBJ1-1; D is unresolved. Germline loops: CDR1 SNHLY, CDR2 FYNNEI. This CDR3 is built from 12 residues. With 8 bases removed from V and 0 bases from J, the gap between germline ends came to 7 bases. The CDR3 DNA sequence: TGTGCCAGCCAGGAAGTGAACACTGAAGCTTTCTTT. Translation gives CASQEVNTEAFF.

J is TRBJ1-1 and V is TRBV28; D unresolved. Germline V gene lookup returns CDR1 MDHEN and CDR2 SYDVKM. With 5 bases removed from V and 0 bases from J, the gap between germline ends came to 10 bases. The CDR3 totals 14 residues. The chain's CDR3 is CASSVLQLNTEAFF. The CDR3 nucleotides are TGTGCCAGCAGTGTACTACAGCTGAACACTGAAGCTTTCTTT.

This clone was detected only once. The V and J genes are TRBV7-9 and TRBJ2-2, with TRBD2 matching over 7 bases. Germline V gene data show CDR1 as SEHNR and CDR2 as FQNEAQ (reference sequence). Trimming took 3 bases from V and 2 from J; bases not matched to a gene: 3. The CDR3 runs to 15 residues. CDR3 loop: CASSFRDYNTGELFF. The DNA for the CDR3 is TGTGCCAGCAGCTTCCGGGACTATAACACCGGGGAGCTGTTTTTT.

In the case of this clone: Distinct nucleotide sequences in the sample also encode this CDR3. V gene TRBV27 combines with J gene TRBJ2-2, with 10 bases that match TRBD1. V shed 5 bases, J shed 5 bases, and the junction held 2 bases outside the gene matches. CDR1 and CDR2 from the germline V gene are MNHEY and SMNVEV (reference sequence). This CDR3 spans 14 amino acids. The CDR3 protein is CASSRDRGTGELFF. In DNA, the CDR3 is TGTGCCAGCAGTAGGGACAGGGGTACCGGGGAGCTGTTTTTT.

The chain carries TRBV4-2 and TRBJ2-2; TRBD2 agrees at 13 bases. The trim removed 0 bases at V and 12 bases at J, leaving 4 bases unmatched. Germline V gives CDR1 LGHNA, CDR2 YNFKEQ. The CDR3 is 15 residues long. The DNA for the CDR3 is TGTGCCAGCAGCCAAGACGGGACTAGCGGGACCAAGCTGTTTTTT. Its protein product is CASSQDGTSGTKLFF.

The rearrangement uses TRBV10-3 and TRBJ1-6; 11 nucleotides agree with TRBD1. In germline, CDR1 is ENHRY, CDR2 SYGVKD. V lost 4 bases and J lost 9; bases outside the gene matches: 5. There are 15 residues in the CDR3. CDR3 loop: CAISASGTGGSPLHF. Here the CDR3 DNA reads TGTGCCATCAGTGCTTCGGGGACAGGGGGTTCACCCCTCCACTTT.